This T cell receptor (beta chain) was captured by sequencing in a study of CD8+ T cells in alopecia areata. Broader study findings: Normal skin contains resident alphabeta T cells, and these are also sequenced in scalp samples. Normal scalp had lower clonality than lesional scalp, with alopecia totalis/universalis lesions showing this most strongly.

Turning to this clone: Its antigen remains unidentified.

Sorted populations comprised CD4+ and CD8+ T cells obtained from PBMCs. Extracted RNA was reverse transcribed into cDNA, the sequencing template. Assay: immunoSEQ multiplex PCR; the TCRdb copy retains only in-frame clones and omits some. The sample contains around 210,000 clones, roughly three fifths of which appear only once. With 3 bases removed from V and 3 bases from J, the gap between germline ends came to 10 bases. This CDR3 region has 14 residues. Germline CDR1 SNHLY, CDR2 FYNNEI. The rearrangement joins TRBV2 to TRBJ2-3; D is unclear. Sequencing was carried out using CD8+ T cells sorted from blood. The source is a human donor in good health. CDR3 amino acids: CASSDRPKTDTQYF. The DNA of the CDR3 is TGTGCCAGCAGTGATAGGCCCAAAACAGATACGCAGTATTTT.